These T cell receptor beta chains were read from a single sample in a study of blood T cell repertoires in COVID-19. The method was immunoSEQ multiplex PCR; TCRdb's version includes in-frame clones alone and lacks a portion of them. This sample yields about 180,000 clones, of which about 90% are seen a single time; just under 2.5% belongs to the top ten. The sequenced sample was peripheral blood. The receptors come from a middle-aged man with active or convalescent COVID-19. Each CDR3 is given with its conserved first and last residue. The order of the fields is clone size, J gene, V gene, D gene, CDR3 DNA, CDR3 protein. A D gene is named only where the DNA matches it firmly. The size field is filled for only some rows; it gives once, few, many or a size class.

>-|TRBJ1-5|TRBV2|TRBD1
TGTGCCAGCAGTCGACAGGGGGTGAGCAATCAGCCCCAGCATTTT
CASSRQGVSNQPQHF
>once|TRBJ2-1|TRBV18|TRBD1
TGTGCCAGCTCACCCTTTTCTCCGGGACAGGGCAATGAGCAGTTCTTC
CASSPFSPGQGNEQFF
>-|TRBJ2-3|TRBV4-2|-
TGTGCCAGCAGCCACCTCCCTCAGAGCACAGATACGCAGTATTTT
CASSHLPQSTDTQYF
>-|TRBJ2-3|TRBV10-3|TRBD2
TGTGCCATCAGTGAGTGGACTAGCGGGCCTCGAACAATACATACGCAGTATTTT
CAISEWTSGPRTIHTQYF
>-|TRBJ1-2|TRBV7-9|-
TGTGCCAGCAGCTTACAAGGGAGCTATGGCTACACCTTC
CASSLQGSYGYTF
>many|TRBJ2-1|TRBV5-1|-
TGCGCCAGCAGCTTGACAGGGACAGAGCAGTTCTTC
CASSLTGTEQFF
>-|TRBJ1-5|TRBV30|-
TGTGCCTGGACCCCCCTAGGAGGCCAGCCCCAGCATTTT
CAWTPLGGQPQHF
>-|TRBJ1-1|TRBV4-1|TRBD1
TGCGCCAGCAGCCCGCGTGGACAGGGGGCTACTGAAGCTTTCTTT
CASSPRGQGATEAFF
>-|TRBJ1-1|TRBV10-3|TRBD1
TGTGCCATCAGTGGGACAGGGGTCACTGAAGCTTTCTTT
CAISGTGVTEAFF
>-|TRBJ1-6|TRBV10-2|TRBD1
TGCGCCAGCGCGGCAGGGGGCCGTTCACCCCTCCACTTT
CASAAGGRSPLHF
>-|TRBJ2-7|TRBV6-6|-
TGTGCCAGTCGGACTACCTCCTACGAGCAGTACTTC
CASRTTSYEQYF
>-|TRBJ1-5|TRBV28|-
TGTGCCAGCAGACCGACAGGCAATCAGCCCCAGCATTTT
CASRPTGNQPQHF
>-|TRBJ1-2|TRBV7-2|-
TGTGCCAGCAGCTTAGCGGTAGGGGACTATGGCTACACCTTC
CASSLAVGDYGYTF
>-|TRBJ2-1|TRBV11-3|-
TGTGCCAGCAGCTTAGACAGGGGTAGCTCCTACAATGAGCAGTTCTTC
CASSLDRGSSYNEQFF
>-|TRBJ1-1|TRBV6-5|-
TGTGCCAGCAGTTACGTCCAGGGAAGCACTGAAGCTTTCTTT
CASSYVQGSTEAFF
>-|TRBJ2-7|TRBV5-1|TRBD1
TGCGCCAGCAGCACCGGGACAGGGAACTACGAGCAGTACTTC
CASSTGTGNYEQYF
>-|TRBJ1-5|TRBV11-2|TRBD1
TGTGCCAGCAGCTGGACAGGGGATAGCAATCAGCCCCAGCATTTT
CASSWTGDSNQPQHF
>few|TRBJ1-5|TRBV28|-
TGTGCCAGCAGTTTACGGGGGGTTCAGCCCCAGCATTTT
CASSLRGVQPQHF
>-|TRBJ1-5|TRBV4-1|-
TGCGCCAGCAGCCAAGTGGATACAGGCAATCAGCCCCAGCATTTT
CASSQVDTGNQPQHF
>-|TRBJ1-5|TRBV29-1|TRBD1
TGCAGCGGGGGAGGGGGCGACCAGCCCCAGCATTTT
CSGGGGDQPQHF
>-|TRBJ1-2|TRBV29-1|-
TGCAGCGTTGGGGAAACAGGGCTCTTC
CSVGETGLF
>-|TRBJ1-5|TRBV6-1|TRBD1
TGTGCCAGCAGTGAACGACAGGGTGAGGGATTCAATCAGCCCCAGCATTTT
CASSERQGEGFNQPQHF
>few|TRBJ2-2|TRBV4-1|TRBD2
TGCGCCAGCAGCCAGGGGGGGTCCCCCGGGGAGCTGTTTTTT
CASSQGGSPGELFF
>-|TRBJ1-2|TRBV23-1|-
TGCGCCAGCAGACTTAGGAGGGGAACGGGCTATGGCTACACCTTC
CASRLRRGTGYGYTF
>-|TRBJ2-5|TRBV30|TRBD2
TGTGCCTGGAGTGCTACTAGCGGGGGAAAGACCCAGTACTTC
CAWSATSGGKTQYF
>-|TRBJ1-4|TRBV7-6|-
TGTGCCAGCAGCTTAGCGAGTTCGGGGGGCAGAACTAATGAAAAACTGTTTTTT
CASSLASSGGRTNEKLFF
>-|TRBJ1-1|TRBV30|TRBD1
TGTGCCTGGAGCCGGGACAGCATTACTGAAGCTTTCTTT
CAWSRDSITEAFF
>few|TRBJ1-2|TRBV28|TRBD1
TGTGCCAGCAGTGACAACAGGGGGCCCTATGGCTACACCTTC
CASSDNRGPYGYTF
>-|TRBJ2-1|TRBV6-1|TRBD1
TGTGCCAGCAGTGATGACAGGGGGTACAATGAGCAGTTCTTC
CASSDDRGYNEQFF
>-|TRBJ2-3|TRBV5-1|TRBD1
TGCGCCAGCAGCCTGAACCGGGACAGAAGCACAGATACGCAGTATTTT
CASSLNRDRSTDTQYF
>-|TRBJ1-6|TRBV4-3|-
TGCGCCAGCAGCAGCCAGGTCTATAATTCACCCCTCCACTTT
CASSSQVYNSPLHF
>-|TRBJ1-1|TRBV2|-
TGTGCCAGGAAGGGGCAGGGTAGGACTGAAGCTTTCTTT
CARKGQGRTEAFF
>-|TRBJ1-5|TRBV20-1|-
TGCAGTGCTAGTGGGTGGGCCGGACAGCCCCAGCATTTT
CSASGWAGQPQHF
>few|TRBJ1-1|TRBV11-2|-
TGTGCCAGCAGCTTAGAGCGGGGCACTGAAGCTTTCTTT
CASSLERGTEAFF
>-|TRBJ1-1|TRBV9|-
TGTGCCAGCAGTAGGGGACAATTGAACACTGAAGCTTTCTTT
CASSRGQLNTEAFF
>-|TRBJ2-7|TRBV21-1|-
TGTGCCAGCGCTCCCTCTCCGGGACAGGGCCACTACGAGCAGTACTTC
CASAPSPGQGHYEQYF
>-|TRBJ1-6|TRBV6-5|-
TGTGCCAGCAGTTCAGGGCCCTATAATTCACCCCTCCACTTT
CASSSGPYNSPLHF
>-|TRBJ1-2|TRBV7-9|-
TGTGCCAGCAGCTTAGTGTCGAACAGAGTCTATGGCTACACCTTC
CASSLVSNRVYGYTF
>-|TRBJ2-6|TRBV4-1|TRBD2
TGCGCCAGCAGCCGCGGACTAGCGGGGGTCTCTGGGGCCAACGTCCTGACTTTC
CASSRGLAGVSGANVLTF
>-|TRBJ1-2|TRBV18|-
TGTGCCAGCTCACCCTCCCCGGGTGGCTACACCTTC
CASSPSPGGYTF
>-|TRBJ1-5|TRBV7-8|-
TGTGCCAGCAGCATATTCCGGGACCTGGGAGGCCAGCCCCAGCATTTT
CASSIFRDLGGQPQHF
>-|TRBJ1-1|TRBV14|-
TGTGCCAGCAGCCAAGCCCCCGCGGGGGGTTCCTTGAACACTGAAGCTTTCTTT
CASSQAPAGGSLNTEAFF
>-|TRBJ2-3|TRBV11-2|-
TGTGCCAGCAGCTCAGAACTCACCCTAGGCGCGCAGTATTTT
CASSSELTLGAQYF
>once|TRBJ1-5|TRBV7-6|-
TGTGCCAGCAGCTTATTTGGGGGCTCGGTTGGAAATCAGCCCCAGCATTTT
CASSLFGGSVGNQPQHF
>-|TRBJ1-3|TRBV27|-
TGTGCCAGCAGTTTGCGGGGGGCAGGAGGAAACACCATATATTTT
CASSLRGAGGNTIYF
>-|TRBJ1-4|TRBV28|TRBD1
TGTGCCAGCGGATCGACAGGGGGGGGTATTAATGAAAAACTGTTTTTT
CASGSTGGGINEKLFF
>-|TRBJ1-1|TRBV19|-
TGTGCCAGTAGTATCCAACATGGAGGCACTGAAGCTTTCTTT
CASSIQHGGTEAFF
>-|TRBJ2-1|TRBV7-2|TRBD2
TGTGCCAGCAGCGTAACTAGCGGGGAGAACAATGAGCAGTTCTTC
CASSVTSGENNEQFF
>-|TRBJ1-4|TRBV7-9|TRBD1
TGTGCCAGCAGCTTATATTTGGGGGACAGCTTCAAAAATGAAAAACTGTTTTTT
CASSLYLGDSFKNEKLFF